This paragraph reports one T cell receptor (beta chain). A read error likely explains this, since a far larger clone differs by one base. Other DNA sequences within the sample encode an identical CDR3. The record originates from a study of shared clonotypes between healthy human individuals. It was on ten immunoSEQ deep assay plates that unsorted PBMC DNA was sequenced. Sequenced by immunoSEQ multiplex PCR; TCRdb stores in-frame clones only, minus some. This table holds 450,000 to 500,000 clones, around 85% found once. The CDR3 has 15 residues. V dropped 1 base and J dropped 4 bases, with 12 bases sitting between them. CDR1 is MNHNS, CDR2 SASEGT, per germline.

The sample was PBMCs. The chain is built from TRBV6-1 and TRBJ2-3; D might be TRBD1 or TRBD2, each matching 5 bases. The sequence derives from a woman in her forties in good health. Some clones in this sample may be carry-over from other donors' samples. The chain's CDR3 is CASSEGGVGADTQYF. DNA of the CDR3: TGTGCCAGCAGTGAAGGTGGAGTGGGGGCAGATACGCAGTATTTT.